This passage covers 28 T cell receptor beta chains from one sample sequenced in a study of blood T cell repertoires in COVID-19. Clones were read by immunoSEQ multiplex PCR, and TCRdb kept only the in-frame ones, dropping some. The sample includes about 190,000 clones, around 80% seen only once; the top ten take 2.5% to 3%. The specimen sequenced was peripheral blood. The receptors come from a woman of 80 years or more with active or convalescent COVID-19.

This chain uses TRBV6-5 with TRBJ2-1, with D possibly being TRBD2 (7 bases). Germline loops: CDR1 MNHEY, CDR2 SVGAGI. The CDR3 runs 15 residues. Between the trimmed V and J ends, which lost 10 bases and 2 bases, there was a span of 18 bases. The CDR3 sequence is CATLSGGAAYNEQFF. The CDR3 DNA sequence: TGTGCCACCCTTTCTGGGGGGGCAGCCTACAATGAGCAGTTCTTC.

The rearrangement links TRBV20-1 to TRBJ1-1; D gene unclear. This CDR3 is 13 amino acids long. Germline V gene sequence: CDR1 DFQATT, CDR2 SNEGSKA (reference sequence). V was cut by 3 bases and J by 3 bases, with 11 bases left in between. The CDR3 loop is CSASSGWYTEAFF. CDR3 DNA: TGCAGTGCTAGTTCCGGGTGGTACACTGAAGCTTTCTTT.

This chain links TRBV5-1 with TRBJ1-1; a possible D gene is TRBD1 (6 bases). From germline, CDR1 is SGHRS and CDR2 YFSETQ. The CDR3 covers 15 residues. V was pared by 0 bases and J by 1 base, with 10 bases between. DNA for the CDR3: TGCGCCAGCAGCTTGGAGGTCAGGGGGAACACTGAAGCTTTCTTT. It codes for CASSLEVRGNTEAFF. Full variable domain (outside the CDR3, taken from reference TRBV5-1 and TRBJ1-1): KAGVTQTPRYLIKTRGQQVTLSCSPISGHRSVSWYQQTPGQGLQFLFEYFSETQRNKGNFPGRFSGRQFSNSRSEMNVSTLELGDSALYLCASSLEVRGNTEAFFGQGTRLTVV.

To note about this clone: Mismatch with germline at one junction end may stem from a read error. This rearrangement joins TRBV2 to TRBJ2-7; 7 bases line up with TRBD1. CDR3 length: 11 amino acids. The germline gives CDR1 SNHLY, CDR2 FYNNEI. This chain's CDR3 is CASSEVKDRLF. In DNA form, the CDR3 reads TGTGCCAGCAGTGAAGTGAAGGACAGGCTTTTC.

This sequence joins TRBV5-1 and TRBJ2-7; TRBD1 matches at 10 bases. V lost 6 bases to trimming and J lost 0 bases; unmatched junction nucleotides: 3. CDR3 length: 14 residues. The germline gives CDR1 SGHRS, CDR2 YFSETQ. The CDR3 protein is CASTRDRGSYEQYF. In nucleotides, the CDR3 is TGCGCCAGCACCCGGGACAGGGGCTCCTACGAGCAGTACTTC.

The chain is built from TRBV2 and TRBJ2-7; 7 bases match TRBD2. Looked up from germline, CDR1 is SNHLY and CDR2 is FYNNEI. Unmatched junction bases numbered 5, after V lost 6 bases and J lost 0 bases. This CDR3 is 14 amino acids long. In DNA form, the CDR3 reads TGTGCCAGCAGGGGGGGGGAGAGCTCCTACGAGCAGTACTTC. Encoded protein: CASRGGESSYEQYF.

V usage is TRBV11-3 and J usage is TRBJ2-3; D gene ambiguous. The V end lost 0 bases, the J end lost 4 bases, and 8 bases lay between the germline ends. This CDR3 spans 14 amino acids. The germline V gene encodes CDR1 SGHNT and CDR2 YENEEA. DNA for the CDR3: TGTGCCAGCAGCTTAGAACCACCGGCAGATACGCAGTATTTT. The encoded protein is CASSLEPPADTQYF.

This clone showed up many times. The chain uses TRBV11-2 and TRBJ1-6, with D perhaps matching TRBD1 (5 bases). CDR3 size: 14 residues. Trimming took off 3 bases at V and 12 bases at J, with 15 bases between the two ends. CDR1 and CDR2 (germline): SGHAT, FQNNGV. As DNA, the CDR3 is TGTGCCAGCAGCTTGCAGGGCGGGAAGATACCCCTCCACTTT. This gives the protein CASSLQGGKIPLHF.

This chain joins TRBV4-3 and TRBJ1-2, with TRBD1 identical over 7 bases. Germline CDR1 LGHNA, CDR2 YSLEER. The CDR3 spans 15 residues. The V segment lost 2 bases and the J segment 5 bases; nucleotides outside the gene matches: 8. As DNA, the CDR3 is TGCGCCAGCAGCCAATCCTACACAGGGGAGTATGGCTACACCTTC. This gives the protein CASSQSYTGEYGYTF.

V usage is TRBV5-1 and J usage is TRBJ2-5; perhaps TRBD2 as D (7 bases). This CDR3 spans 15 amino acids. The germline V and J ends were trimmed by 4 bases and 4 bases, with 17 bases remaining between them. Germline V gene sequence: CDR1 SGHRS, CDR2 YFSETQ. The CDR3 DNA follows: TGCGCCAGCAGCGCGGGGGCTAGTGGGGGAGAGACCCAGTACTTC. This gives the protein CASSAGASGGETQYF.

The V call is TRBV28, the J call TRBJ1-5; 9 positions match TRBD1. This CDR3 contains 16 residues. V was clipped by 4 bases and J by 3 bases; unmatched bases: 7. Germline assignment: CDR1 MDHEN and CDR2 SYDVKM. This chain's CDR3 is CASSSPTGGFNQPQHF. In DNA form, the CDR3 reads TGTGCCAGCAGTTCGCCGACAGGGGGTTTCAATCAGCCCCAGCATTTT.

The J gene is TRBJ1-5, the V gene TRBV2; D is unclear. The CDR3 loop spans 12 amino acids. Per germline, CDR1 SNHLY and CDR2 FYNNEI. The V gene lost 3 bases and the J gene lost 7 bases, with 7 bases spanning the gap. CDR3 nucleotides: TGTGCCAGCAGTGAGTTCGGGCAGCCCCAGCATTTT. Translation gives CASSEFGQPQHF.

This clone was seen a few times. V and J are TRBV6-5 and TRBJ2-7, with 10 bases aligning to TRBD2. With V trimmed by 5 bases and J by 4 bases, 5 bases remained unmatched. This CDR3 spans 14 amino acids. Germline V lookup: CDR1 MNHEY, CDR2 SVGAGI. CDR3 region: CASSRSGGDYEQYF. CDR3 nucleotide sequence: TGTGCCAGCAGTCGGAGCGGGGGGGATTACGAGCAGTACTTC.

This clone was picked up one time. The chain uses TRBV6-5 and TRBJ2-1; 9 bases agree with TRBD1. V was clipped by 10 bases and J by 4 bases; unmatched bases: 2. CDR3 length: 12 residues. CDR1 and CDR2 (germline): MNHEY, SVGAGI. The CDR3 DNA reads TGTGCCACTGGACAGGGGTACAATGAGCAGTTCTTC. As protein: CATGQGYNEQFF.

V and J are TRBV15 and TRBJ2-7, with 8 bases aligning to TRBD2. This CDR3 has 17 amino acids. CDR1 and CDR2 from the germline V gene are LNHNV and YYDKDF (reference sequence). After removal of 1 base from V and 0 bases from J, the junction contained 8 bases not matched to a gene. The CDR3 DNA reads TGTGCCACCAGCAGAGTTGAGGCGGGGGGCGTCTCCTACGAGCAGTACTTC. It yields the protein CATSRVEAGGVSYEQYF.

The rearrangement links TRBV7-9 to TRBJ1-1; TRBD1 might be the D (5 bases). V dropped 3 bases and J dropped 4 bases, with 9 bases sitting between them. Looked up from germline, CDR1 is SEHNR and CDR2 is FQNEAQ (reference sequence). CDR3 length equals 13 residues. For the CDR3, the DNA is TGTGCCAGCAGCTTTATCCAGGGCACTGAAGCTTTCTTT. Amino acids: CASSFIQGTEAFF.

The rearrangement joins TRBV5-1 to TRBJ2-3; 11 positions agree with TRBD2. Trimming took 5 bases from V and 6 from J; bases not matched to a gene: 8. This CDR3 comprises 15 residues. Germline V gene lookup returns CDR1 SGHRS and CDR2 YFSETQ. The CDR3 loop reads CASRTLAGAGDTQYF. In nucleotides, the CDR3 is TGCGCCAGCAGAACACTAGCGGGGGCCGGGGATACGCAGTATTTT.

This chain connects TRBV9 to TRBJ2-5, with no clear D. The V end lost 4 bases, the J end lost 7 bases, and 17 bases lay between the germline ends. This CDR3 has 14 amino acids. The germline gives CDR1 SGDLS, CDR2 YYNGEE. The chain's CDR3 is CASSPYTGGATQYF. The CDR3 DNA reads TGTGCCAGCAGCCCCTACACCGGTGGAGCGACCCAGTACTTC. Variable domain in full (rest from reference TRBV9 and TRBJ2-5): DSGVTQTPKHLITATGQRVTLRCSPRSGDLSVYWYQQSLDQGLQFLIQYYNGEERAKGNILERFSAQQFPDLHSELNLSSLELGDSALYFCASSPYTGGATQYFGPGTRLLVL.

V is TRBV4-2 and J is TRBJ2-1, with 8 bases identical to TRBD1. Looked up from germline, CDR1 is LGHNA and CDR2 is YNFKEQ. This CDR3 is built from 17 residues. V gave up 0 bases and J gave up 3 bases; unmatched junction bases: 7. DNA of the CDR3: TGTGCCAGCAGCCAAGATTTACTACAGGGGGGCTACAATGAGCAGTTCTTC. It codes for CASSQDLLQGGYNEQFF.

CDR3 sequence: CASSSATGFRWGTEAFF. CDR3 in DNA: TGTGCCAGCAGCTCGGCAACAGGGTTTCGTTGGGGCACTGAAGCTTTCTTT. The rearrangement links TRBV5-4 to TRBJ1-1, with TRBD1 as a possible D gene (6 bases). The V end was cut by 3 bases, the J end by 4 bases, with 22 bases between. The V gene's germline CDR1 is SGHNT and CDR2 YYREEE (reference sequence). The CDR3 extends over 17 amino acids. The entire variable domain, with the rest obtained from reference TRBV5-4 and TRBJ1-1, is as follows: ETGVTQSPTHLIKTRGQQVTLRCSSQSGHNTVSWYQQALGQGPQFIFQYYREEENGRGNFPPRFSGLQFPNYSSELNVNALELDDSALYLCASSSATGFRWGTEAFFGQGTRLTVV.

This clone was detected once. The CDR3 sequence is CASSLGAGATGPQHF. The DNA of the CDR3 is TGCGCCAGCAGCTTGGGTGCAGGGGCCACGGGGCCCCAGCATTTT. This chain connects TRBV5-1 to TRBJ1-5, with D possibly TRBD1 on 6 matching bases. Germline V gene data show CDR1 as SGHRS and CDR2 as YFSETQ. This CDR3 is built from 15 residues. Trimming removed 0 bases at V and 9 bases at J, with 16 bases between.

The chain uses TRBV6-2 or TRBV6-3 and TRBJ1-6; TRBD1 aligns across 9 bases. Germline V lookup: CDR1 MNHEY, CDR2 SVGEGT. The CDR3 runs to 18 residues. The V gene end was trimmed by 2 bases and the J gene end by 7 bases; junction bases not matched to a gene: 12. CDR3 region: CASSYEAGTGTWNSPLHF. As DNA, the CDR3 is TGTGCCAGCAGTTACGAGGCCGGGACAGGGACGTGGAATTCACCCCTCCACTTT.

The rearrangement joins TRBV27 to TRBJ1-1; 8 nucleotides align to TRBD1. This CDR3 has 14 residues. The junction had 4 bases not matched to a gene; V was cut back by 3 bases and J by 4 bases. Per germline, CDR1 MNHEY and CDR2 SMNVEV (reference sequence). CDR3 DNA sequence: TGTGCCAGCAGTTTTCAGGGGGCAGTCACTGAAGCTTTCTTT. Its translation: CASSFQGAVTEAFF.

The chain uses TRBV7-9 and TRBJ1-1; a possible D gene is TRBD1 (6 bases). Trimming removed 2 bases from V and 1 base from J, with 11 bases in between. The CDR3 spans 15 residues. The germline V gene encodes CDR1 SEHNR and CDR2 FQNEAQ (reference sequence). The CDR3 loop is CASSLLTGRNTEAFF. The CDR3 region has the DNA TGTGCCAGCAGCTTATTGACAGGACGGAACACTGAAGCTTTCTTT.

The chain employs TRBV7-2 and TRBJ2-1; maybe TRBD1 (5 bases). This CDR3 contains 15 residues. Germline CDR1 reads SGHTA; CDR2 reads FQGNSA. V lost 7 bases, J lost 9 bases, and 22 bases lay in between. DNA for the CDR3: TGTGCCAGCACTTTACTAAGGGGCAGCTCGGGTGAGCAGTTCTTC. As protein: CASTLLRGSSGEQFF.

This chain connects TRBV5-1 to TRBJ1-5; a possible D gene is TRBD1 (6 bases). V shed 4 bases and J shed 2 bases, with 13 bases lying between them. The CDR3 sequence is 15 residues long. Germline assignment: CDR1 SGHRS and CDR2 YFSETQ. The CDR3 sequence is CASSPGQPGNQPQHF. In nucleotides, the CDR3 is TGCGCCAGCAGCCCAGGACAGCCTGGCAATCAGCCCCAGCATTTT.

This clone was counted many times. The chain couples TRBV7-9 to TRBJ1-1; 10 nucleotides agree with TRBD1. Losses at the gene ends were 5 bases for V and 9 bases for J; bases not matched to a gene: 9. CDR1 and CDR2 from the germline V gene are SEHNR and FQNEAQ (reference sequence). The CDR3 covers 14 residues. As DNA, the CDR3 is TGTGCCAGCAGCCCGGGGACAGGGGAGCGAAAAGCTTTCTTT. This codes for CASSPGTGERKAFF.

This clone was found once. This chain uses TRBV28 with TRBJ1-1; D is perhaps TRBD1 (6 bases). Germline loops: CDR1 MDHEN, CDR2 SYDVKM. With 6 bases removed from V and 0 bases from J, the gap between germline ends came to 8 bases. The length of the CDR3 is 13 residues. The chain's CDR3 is CASRTGMNTEAFF. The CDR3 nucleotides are TGTGCCAGCAGGACAGGAATGAACACTGAAGCTTTCTTT.